The rows below give T cell receptor beta chains drawn from one sample of a study of CD8 T cells in ankylosing spondylitis. TCRdb called the 5' RACE reads again in MiXCR, with one record for every CDR3 protein. The repertoire holds hundreds of thousands of distinct CDR3 sequences, with roughly 12% as singletons. Material for sequencing was blood, either unsorted or a sorted T cell fraction (not recorded which). These receptors were collected from a male donor with ankylosing spondylitis. The CDR3 runs from the conserved cysteine through the conserved F or W. The D gene is left open where the match is weak. Clone sizes are given selectively: once, few, many, or a class where the clone is expanded.

NA | few | TRBJ1-1 | TRBV7-9 | CASSSNIGRNTEAFF | TGTGCCAGCAGCTCTAACATTGGACGGAACACTGAAGCTTTCTTT
NA | few | TRBJ1-1 | TRBV20-1 | CSVERTNPSNTEAFF | TGCAGTGTTGAGCGAACAAACCCATCGAACACTGAAGCTTTCTTT
TRBD2 | NA | TRBJ2-7 | TRBV2 | CASEEAGAYEQYF | TGTGCCAGCGAAGAAGCGGGAGCCTACGAGCAGTACTTC
NA | few | TRBJ2-5 | TRBV2 | CASSVGYQETQYF | TGTGCCAGCTCCGTTGGGTACCAAGAGACCCAGTACTTC
TRBD1 | NA | TRBJ1-5 | TRBV30 | CAWGPWEDRENQPQHF | TGTGCCTGGGGTCCCTGGGAGGACAGGGAAAATCAGCCCCAGCATTTT
NA | NA | TRBJ1-5 | TRBV7-8 | CASSPGGLAGPQPQHF | TGTGCCAGCAGCCCCGGAGGTCTTGCGGGTCCTCAGCCCCAGCATTTT
TRBD1 | few | TRBJ2-3 | TRBV19 | CASSTVGQGASDTQYF | TGTGCCAGTAGTACTGTCGGGCAGGGGGCTTCAGATACGCAGTATTTT
NA | NA | TRBJ1-6 | TRBV5-1 | CASSLGEGNSPLHF | TGCGCCAGCAGCTTGGGGGAAGGGAATTCACCCCTCCACTTT
NA | few | TRBJ2-1 | TRBV7-8 | CASSQRVKRGNEQFF | TGTGCCAGCAGCCAAAGGGTCAAACGGGGGAATGAGCAGTTCTTC
NA | many | TRBJ2-1 | TRBV11-2 | CASSLGTASYNEQFF | TGTGCCAGCAGCTTAGGGACAGCGTCTTACAATGAGCAGTTCTTC
NA | NA | TRBJ2-7 | TRBV10-3 | CATRDLGADEQYF | TGTGCCACAAGAGATCTGGGGGCCGACGAGCAGTACTTC
TRBD2 | few | TRBJ2-1 | TRBV27 | CASSFSGINNEQFF | TGTGCCAGCAGTTTTAGCGGGATAAACAATGAGCAGTTCTTC
NA | NA | TRBJ2-6 | TRBV6-5 | CASSYGLSGANVLTF | TGTGCCAGCAGTTACGGACTCTCTGGGGCCAACGTCCTGACTTTC